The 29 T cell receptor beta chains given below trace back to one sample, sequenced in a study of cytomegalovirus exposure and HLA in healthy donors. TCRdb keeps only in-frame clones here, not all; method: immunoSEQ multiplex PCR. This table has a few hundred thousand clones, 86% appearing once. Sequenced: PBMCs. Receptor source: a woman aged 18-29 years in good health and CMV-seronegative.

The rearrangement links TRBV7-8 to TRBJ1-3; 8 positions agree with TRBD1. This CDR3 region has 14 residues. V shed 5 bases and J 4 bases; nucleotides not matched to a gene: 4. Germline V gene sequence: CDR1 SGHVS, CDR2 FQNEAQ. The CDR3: CASSIGQGGNTIYF. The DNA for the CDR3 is TGTGCCAGCAGCATCGGACAGGGAGGAAACACCATATATTTT.

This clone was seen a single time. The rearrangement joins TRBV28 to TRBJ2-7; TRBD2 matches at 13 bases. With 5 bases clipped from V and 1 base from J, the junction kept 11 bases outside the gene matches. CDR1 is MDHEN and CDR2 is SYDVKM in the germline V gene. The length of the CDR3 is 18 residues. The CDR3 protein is CASSPGLAGVSRSYEQYF. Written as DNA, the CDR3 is TGTGCCAGCAGTCCAGGACTAGCGGGAGTAAGTAGGTCCTACGAGCAGTACTTC.

CDR3 region: CAISSGTGGYGYTF. CDR3 sequence (DNA): TGTGCCATCAGCTCCGGGACAGGGGGCTATGGCTACACCTTC. The chain combines TRBV10-3 with TRBJ1-2; TRBD1 matches 11 bases. The CDR3 contains 14 residues. J gave up 4 bases and V 6 bases, and 4 bases lay outside the gene matches. Germline V gene data show CDR1 as ENHRY and CDR2 as SYGVKD.

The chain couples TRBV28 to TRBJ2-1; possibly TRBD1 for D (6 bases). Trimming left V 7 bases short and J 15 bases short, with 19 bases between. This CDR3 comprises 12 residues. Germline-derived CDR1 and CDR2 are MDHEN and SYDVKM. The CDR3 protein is CASNLNRGHPFF. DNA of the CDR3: TGTGCCAGCAACCTTAACCGGGGACATCCGTTCTTC.

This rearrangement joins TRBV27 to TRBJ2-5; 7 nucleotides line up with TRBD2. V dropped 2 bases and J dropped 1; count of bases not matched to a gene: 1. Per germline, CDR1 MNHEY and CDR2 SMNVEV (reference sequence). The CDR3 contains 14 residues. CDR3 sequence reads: CASSLASGQETQYF. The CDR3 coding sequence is TGTGCCAGCAGTTTAGCTAGCGGCCAAGAGACCCAGTACTTC.

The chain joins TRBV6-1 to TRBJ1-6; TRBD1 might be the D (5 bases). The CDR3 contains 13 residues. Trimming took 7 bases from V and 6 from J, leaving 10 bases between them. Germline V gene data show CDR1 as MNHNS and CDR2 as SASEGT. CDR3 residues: CASMQGINSPLHF. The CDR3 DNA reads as TGTGCCAGCATGCAGGGAATTAATTCACCCCTCCACTTT.

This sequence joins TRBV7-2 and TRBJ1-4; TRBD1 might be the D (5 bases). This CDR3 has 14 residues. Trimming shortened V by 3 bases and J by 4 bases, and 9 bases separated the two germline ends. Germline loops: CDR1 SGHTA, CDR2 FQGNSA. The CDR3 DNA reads TGTGCCAGCAGCTTCGCAGGGCTTAATGAAAAACTGTTTTTT. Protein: CASSFAGLNEKLFF.

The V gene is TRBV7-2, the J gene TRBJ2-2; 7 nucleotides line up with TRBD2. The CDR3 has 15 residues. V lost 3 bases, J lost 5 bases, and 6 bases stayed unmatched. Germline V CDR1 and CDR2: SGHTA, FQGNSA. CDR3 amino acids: CASSFSLAVTGELFF. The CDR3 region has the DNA TGTGCCAGCAGCTTCTCCCTAGCGGTGACCGGGGAGCTGTTTTTT.

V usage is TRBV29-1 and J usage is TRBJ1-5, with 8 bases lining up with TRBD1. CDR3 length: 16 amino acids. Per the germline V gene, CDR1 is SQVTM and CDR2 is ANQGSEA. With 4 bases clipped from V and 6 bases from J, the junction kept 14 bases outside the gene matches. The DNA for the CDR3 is TGCAGCGTTGTTGAGCAGGGGGCAGGTCTGGGTCAGCCCCAGCATTTT. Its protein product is CSVVEQGAGLGQPQHF. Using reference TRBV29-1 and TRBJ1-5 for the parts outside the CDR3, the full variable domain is SAVISQKPSRDICQRGTSLTIQCQVDSQVTMMFWYRQQPGQSLTLIATANQGSEATYESGFVIDKFPISRPNLTFSTLTVSNMSPEDSSIYLCSVVEQGAGLGQPQHFGDGTRLSIL.

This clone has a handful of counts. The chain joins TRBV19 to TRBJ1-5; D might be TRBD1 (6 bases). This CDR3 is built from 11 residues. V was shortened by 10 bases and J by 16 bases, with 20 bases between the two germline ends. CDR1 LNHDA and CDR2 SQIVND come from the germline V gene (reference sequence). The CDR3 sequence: CATTGTTEPHF. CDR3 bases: TGTGCCACTACAGGGACAACTGAACCCCATTTT.

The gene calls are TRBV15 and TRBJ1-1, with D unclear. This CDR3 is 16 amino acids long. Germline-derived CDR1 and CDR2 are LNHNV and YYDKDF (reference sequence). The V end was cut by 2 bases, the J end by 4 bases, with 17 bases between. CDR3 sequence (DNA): TGTGCCACCAGCAGAAAATCATCAGGAACCTCCACTGAAGCTTTCTTT. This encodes CATSRKSSGTSTEAFF.

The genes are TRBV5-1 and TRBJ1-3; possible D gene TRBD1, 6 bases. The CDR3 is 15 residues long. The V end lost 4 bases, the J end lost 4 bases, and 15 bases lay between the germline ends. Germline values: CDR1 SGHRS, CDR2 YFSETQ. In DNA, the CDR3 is TGCGCCAGCAGCCGAGCGGGGGCCGGAGGAAACACCATATATTTT. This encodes CASSRAGAGGNTIYF.

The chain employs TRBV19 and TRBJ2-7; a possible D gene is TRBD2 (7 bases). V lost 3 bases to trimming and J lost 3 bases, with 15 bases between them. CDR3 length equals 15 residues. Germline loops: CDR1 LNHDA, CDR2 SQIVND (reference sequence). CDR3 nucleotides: TGTGCCAGTAGTATTGGGAGGGGGGCAGGCTACGAGCAGTACTTC. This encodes CASSIGRGAGYEQYF. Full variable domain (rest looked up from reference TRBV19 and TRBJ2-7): DGGITQSPKYLFRKEGQNVTLSCEQNLNHDAMYWYRQDPGQGLRLIYYSQIVNDFQKGDIAEGYSVSREKKESFPLTVTSAQKNPTAFYLCASSIGRGAGYEQYFGPGTRLTVT.

CDR3 region: CASIMNTEAFF. For the CDR3, the DNA is TGTGCCAGCATTATGAACACTGAAGCTTTCTTT. The J gene is TRBJ1-1, the V gene TRBV2, with unresolved D. The germline gives CDR1 SNHLY, CDR2 FYNNEI. Trimming stripped 7 bases from V and 0 bases from J, with 3 bases between. This CDR3 is built from 11 residues.

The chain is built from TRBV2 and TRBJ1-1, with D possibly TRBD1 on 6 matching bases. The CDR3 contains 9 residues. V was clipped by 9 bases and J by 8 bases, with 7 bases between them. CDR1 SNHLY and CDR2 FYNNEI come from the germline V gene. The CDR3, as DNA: TGTGCCAGGGGACAAGAAGCTTTCTTT. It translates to CARGQEAFF.

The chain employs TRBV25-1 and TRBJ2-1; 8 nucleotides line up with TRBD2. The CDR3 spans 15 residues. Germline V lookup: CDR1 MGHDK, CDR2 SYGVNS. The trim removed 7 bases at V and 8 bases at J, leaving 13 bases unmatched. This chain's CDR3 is CASTLSSGSGDEQFF. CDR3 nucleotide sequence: TGTGCCAGCACTCTCTCGAGCGGGAGTGGAGATGAGCAGTTCTTC. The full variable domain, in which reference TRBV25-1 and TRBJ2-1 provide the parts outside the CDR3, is EADIYQTPRYLVIGTGKKITLECSQTMGHDKMYWYQQDPGMELHLIHYSYGVNSTEKGDLSSESTVSRIRTEHFPLTLESARPSHTSQYLCASTLSSGSGDEQFFGPGTRLTVL.

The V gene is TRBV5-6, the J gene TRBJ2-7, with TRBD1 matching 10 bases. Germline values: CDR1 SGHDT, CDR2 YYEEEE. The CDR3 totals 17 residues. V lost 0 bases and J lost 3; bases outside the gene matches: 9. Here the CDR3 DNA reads TGTGCCAGCAGCTTGGCCACCACCAGGACAGGGGGCTACGAGCAGTACTTC. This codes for CASSLATTRTGGYEQYF. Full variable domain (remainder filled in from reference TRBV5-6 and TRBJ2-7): DAGVTQSPTHLIKTRGQQVTLRCSPKSGHDTVSWYQQALGQGPQFIFQYYEEEERQRGNFPDRFSGHQFPNYSSELNVNALLLGDSALYLCASSLATTRTGGYEQYFGPGTRLTVT.

The CDR3 sequence is CASSQDPPGMNSPLHF. For the CDR3, the DNA is TGCGCCAGCAGCCAAGATCCGCCAGGGATGAATTCACCCCTCCACTTT. The chain combines TRBV4-1 with TRBJ1-6, with D perhaps TRBD1 (5 bases). CDR1 MGHRA and CDR2 YSYEKL come from the germline V gene. This CDR3 spans 16 amino acids. V was cut by 0 bases and J by 7 bases, with 13 bases left in between.

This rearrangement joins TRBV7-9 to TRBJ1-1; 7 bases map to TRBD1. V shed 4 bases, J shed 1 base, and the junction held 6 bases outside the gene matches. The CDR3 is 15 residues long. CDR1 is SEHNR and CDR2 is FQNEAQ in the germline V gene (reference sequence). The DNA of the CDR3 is TGTGCCAGCAGCTGGAGGGACAGCTCGAACACTGAAGCTTTCTTT. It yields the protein CASSWRDSSNTEAFF. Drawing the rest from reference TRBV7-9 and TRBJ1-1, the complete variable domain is DTGVSQNPRHKITKRGQNVTFRCDPISEHNRLYWYRQTLGQGPEFLTYFQNEAQLEKSRLLSDRFSAERPKGSFSTLEIQRTEQGDSAMYLCASSWRDSSNTEAFFGQGTRLTVV.

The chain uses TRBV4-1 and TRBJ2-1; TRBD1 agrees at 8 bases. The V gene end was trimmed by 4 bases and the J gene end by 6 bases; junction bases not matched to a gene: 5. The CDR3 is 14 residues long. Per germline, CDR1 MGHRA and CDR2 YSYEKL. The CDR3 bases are TGCGCCAGCAGCCCCGGGACAGGACTCAATGAGCAGTTCTTC. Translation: CASSPGTGLNEQFF.

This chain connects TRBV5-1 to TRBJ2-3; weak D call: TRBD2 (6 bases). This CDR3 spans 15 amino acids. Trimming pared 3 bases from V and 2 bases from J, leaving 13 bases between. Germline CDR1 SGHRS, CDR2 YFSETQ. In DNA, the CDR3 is TGCGCCAGCAGCTCGGGGAGGAGCCACACAGATACGCAGTATTTT. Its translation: CASSSGRSHTDTQYF.

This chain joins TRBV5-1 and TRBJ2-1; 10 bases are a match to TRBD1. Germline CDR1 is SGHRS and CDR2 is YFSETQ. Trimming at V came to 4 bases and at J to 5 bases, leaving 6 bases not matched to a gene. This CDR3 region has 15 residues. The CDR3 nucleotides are TGCGCCAGCAGCCCACGACAGGGGGCCGACAATGAGCAGTTCTTC. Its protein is CASSPRQGADNEQFF. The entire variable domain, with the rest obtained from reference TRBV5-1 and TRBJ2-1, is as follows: KAGVTQTPRYLIKTRGQQVTLSCSPISGHRSVSWYQQTPGQGLQFLFEYFSETQRNKGNFPGRFSGRQFSNSRSEMNVSTLELGDSALYLCASSPRQGADNEQFFGPGTRLTVL.

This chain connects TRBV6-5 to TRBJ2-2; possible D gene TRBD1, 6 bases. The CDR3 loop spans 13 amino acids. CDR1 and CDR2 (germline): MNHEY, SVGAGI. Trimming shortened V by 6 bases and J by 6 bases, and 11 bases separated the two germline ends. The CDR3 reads CASSPTGPGELFF. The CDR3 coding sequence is TGTGCCAGCAGCCCAACAGGGCCCGGGGAGCTGTTTTTT.

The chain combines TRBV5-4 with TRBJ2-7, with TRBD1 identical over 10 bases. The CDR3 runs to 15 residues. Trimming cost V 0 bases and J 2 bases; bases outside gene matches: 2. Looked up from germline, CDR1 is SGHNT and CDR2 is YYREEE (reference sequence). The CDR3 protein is CASSLVGTGAYEQYF. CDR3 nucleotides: TGTGCCAGCAGCTTGGTAGGGACAGGGGCCTACGAGCAGTACTTC.

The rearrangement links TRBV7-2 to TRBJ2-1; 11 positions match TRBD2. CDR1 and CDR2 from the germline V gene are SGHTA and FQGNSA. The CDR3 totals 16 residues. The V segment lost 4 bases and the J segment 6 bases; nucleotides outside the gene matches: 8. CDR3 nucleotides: TGTGCCAGCAGCTCTACTAGCGGGAGATTCGGCAATGAGCAGTTCTTC. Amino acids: CASSSTSGRFGNEQFF.

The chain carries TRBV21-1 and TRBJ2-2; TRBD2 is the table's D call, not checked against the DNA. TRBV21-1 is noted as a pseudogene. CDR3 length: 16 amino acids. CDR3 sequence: CASSKARGAGTGELFF. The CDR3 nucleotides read TGTGCCAGCAGCAAAGCGCGGGGGGCTGGCACCGGGGAGCTGTTTTTT.

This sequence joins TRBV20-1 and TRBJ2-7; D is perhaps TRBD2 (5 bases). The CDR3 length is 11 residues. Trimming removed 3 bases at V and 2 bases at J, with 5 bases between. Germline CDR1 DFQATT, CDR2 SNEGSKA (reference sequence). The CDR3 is CSARGAYEQYF. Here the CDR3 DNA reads TGCAGTGCTAGGGGAGCCTACGAGCAGTACTTC.

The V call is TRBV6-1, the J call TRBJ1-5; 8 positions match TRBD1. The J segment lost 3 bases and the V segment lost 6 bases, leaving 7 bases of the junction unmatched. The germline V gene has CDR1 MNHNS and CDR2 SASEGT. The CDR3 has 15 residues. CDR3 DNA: TGTGCCAGCAGAGCTGACAGGGGCTTCAATCAGCCCCAGCATTTT. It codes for CASRADRGFNQPQHF.

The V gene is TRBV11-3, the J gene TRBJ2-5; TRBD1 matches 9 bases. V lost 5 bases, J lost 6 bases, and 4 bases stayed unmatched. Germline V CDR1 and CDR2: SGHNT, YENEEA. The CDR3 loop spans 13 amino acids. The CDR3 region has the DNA TGTGCCAGCAGCGGGACAGGGAGGCAGACCCAGTACTTC. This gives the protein CASSGTGRQTQYF.